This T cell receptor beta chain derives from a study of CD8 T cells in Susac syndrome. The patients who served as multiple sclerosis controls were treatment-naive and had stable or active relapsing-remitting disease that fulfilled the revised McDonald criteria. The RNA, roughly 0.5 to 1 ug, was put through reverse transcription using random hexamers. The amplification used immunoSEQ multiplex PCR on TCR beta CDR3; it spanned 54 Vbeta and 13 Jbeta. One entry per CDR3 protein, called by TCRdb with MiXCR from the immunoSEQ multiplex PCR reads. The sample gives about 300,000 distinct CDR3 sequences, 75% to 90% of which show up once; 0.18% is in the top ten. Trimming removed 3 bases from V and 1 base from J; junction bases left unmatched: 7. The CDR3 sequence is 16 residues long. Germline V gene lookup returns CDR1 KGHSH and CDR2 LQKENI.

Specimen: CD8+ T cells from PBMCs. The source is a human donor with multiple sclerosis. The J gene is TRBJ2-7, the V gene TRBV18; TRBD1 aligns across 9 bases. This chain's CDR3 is CASSPPPGQGSYEQYF. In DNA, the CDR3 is TGTGCCAGCTCACCGCCTCCGGGACAGGGATCCTACGAGCAGTACTTC.